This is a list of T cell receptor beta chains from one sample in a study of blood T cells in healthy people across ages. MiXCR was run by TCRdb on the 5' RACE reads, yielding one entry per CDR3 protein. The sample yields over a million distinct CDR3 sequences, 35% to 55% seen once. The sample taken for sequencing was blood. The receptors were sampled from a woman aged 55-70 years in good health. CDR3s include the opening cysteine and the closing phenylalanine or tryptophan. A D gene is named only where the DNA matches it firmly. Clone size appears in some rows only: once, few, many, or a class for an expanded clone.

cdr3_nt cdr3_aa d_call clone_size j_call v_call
TGTGCCACCAGCACAGGGCTTCCCTTCTATGGCTACACCTTC CATSTGLPFYGYTF - once TRBJ1-2 TRBV15
TGTGCCGCCCTCCGTGGGCAGGGGGCCCAGGAGCAGTACTTC CAALRGQGAQEQYF TRBD1 - TRBJ2-5 TRBV10-3
TGTGCCAGCAGTGCCGAAATCTACGAGCAGTACTTC CASSAEIYEQYF - - TRBJ2-7 TRBV28
TGTGCCAGCAGCGTAGGTCCTAGACTAGCGGCAAGCACAGATACGCAGTATTTT CASSVGPRLAASTDTQYF TRBD2 few TRBJ2-3 TRBV9
TGCAGTGCTCGATTTTTACAGGGAACAGTCACAGATACGCAGTATTTT CSARFLQGTVTDTQYF - - TRBJ2-3 TRBV20-1
TGCGCCAGCCAAAGAGGGTCTATCACCACAGATACGCAGTATTTT CASQRGSITTDTQYF - - TRBJ2-3 TRBV5-1
TGTGCCAGCAGCGTAACAGTTGACACCGGGGAGCTGTTTTTT CASSVTVDTGELFF - - TRBJ2-2 TRBV9
TGTGCCAGCAGTTACAAGGGACAGGCCTCCTACGAGCAGTACTTC CASSYKGQASYEQYF TRBD1 - TRBJ2-7 TRBV6-5
TGCGCCAGCAGCCCCGGGTATTTGCGTGAGACCCAGTACTTC CASSPGYLRETQYF - - TRBJ2-5 TRBV4-1
TGTGCTAGTGGGGGGACTCCTAAGGTCACTGAAGCTTTCTTT CASGGTPKVTEAFF - - TRBJ1-1 TRBV12-5
TGTGCCAGCAGCCCCGGGACTAGCAGAGATACGCAGTATTTT CASSPGTSRDTQYF TRBD2 few TRBJ2-3 TRBV7-3
TGTGCCAGCAGCATCACAGGGTCACGCGAGCAGTACTTC CASSITGSREQYF - - TRBJ2-7 TRBV11-2
TGTGCCAGCAGCCCTGCGACTAGCCGGGGAGTCAATGAGCAGTTCTTC CASSPATSRGVNEQFF TRBD2 few TRBJ2-1 TRBV14
TGTGCCAGCAGCCAAGAGCTGGGGAAGACCTACAATGAGCAGTTCTTC CASSQELGKTYNEQFF - - TRBJ2-1 TRBV3-1
TGTGCCACCTGGGGGGCGGACACAGATACGCAGTATTTT CATWGADTDTQYF - - TRBJ2-3 TRBV6-2/TRBV6-3
TGTGCCAGCAGCCCATTTAGCTCCCCTTTAGCGGGAGATTTTGGGGACACAGATACGCAGTATTTT CASSPFSSPLAGDFGDTDTQYF TRBD2 - TRBJ2-3 TRBV14
TGTGCCAGCAGTTTAGGAGTTTTACTCCACTTT CASSLGVLLHF - few TRBJ1-6 TRBV12-3/TRBV12-4
TGTGCCACCAGCAGAGATCTCAGGGGCGCGTCAGATACGCAGTATTTT CATSRDLRGASDTQYF - - TRBJ2-3 TRBV15
TGCAGCGTTGATGAGGGATGTGTGGTGAGGACCCAGTACTTC CSVDEGCVVRTQYF - once TRBJ2-5 TRBV29-1
TGCAGTGCTAGTCGGGCTAGCGGCATTACCGTGCAATACGGGCAGTTCTTC CSASRASGITVQYGQFF TRBD2 - TRBJ2-1 TRBV20-1
TGCAGTGCTAGAGCGGGGGCAGATACGCAGTATTTT CSARAGADTQYF - few TRBJ2-3 TRBV20-1
TGTGCCAGCAGTTTATCCAGGGTTGCAGATACGCAGTATTTT CASSLSRVADTQYF - few TRBJ2-3 TRBV27
TGTGCCAGCAGCTTAGGGTCTTTGGCGGGAGCGTCCAATGAGCAGTTCTTC CASSLGSLAGASNEQFF TRBD2 few TRBJ2-1 TRBV7-2
TGTGCCAGCAGCCAAGATGGGAGCACCCAAACCTACTACGAGCAGTACTTC CASSQDGSTQTYYEQYF - few TRBJ2-7 TRBV4-2
TGTGCCACCAGCAGAGATCGACCAGCGGTCGACTACGAGCAGTACTTC CATSRDRPAVDYEQYF - few TRBJ2-7 TRBV15
TGTGCCAGCAGCCAAGGGCTAGCGGGAGGGTGGGACTACGAGCAGTACTTC CASSQGLAGGWDYEQYF TRBD2 - TRBJ2-7 TRBV4-2